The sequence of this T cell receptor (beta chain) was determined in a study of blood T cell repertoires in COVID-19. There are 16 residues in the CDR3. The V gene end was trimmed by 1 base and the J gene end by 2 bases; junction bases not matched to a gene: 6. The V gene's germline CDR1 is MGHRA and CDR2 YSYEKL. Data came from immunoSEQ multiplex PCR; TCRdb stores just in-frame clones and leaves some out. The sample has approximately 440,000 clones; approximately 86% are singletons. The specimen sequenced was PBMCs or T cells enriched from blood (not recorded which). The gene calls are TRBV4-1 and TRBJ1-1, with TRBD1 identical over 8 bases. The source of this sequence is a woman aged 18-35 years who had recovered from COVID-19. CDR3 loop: CASSQGGTGLNTEAFF. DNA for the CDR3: TGCGCCAGCAGCCAAGGGGGGACAGGCCTTAACACTGAAGCTTTCTTT.